The clone carrying this T cell receptor (beta chain) showed up just once. This entry comes from a study of shared clonotypes between healthy human individuals. Naive CD8 cells comprised CD45RO-negative, CCR7-positively selected cells, excluding terminally differentiated effector memory CD45RA+ cells. The V gene lost 2 bases and the J gene lost 2 bases, with 15 bases spanning the gap. Germline CDR1 is MGHRA and CDR2 is YSYEKL. The CDR3 is 16 residues long. Assay used: immunoSEQ multiplex PCR; TCRdb lists only in-frame clones, some missing. This sample has about 2.1 million clones, with about 94% found just once.

Sequencing input: naive CD8+ T cells from PBMCs. J is TRBJ1-1 and V is TRBV4-1; D not certain. The source is a young man in good health. Some clones in this sample may be carry-over from other donors' samples. CDR3: CASSQQSGRLNTEAFF. The DNA for the CDR3 is TGCGCCAGCAGCCAACAATCAGGCCGGCTTAACACTGAAGCTTTCTTT.